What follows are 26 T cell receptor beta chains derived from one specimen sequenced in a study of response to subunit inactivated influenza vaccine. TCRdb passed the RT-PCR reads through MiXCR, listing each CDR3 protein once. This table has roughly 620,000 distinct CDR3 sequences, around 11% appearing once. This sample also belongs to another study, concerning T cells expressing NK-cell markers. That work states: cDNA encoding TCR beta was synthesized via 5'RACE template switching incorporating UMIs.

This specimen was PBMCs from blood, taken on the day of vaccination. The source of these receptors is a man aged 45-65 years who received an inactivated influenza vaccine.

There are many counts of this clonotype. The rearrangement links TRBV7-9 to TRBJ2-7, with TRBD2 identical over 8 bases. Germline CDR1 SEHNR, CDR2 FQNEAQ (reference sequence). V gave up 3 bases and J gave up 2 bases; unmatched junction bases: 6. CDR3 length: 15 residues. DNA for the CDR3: TGTGCCAGCAGCTTGTGGCGGGGGGAAACCTACGAGCAGTACTTC. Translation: CASSLWRGETYEQYF.

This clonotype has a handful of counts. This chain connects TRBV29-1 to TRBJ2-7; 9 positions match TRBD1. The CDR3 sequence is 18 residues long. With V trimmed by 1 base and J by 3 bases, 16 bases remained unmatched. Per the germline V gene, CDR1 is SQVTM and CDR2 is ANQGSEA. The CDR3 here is CSVEGFLGGQGGDYEQYF. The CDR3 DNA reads TGCAGCGTTGAAGGATTTCTTGGGGGACAGGGAGGGGACTACGAGCAGTACTTC.

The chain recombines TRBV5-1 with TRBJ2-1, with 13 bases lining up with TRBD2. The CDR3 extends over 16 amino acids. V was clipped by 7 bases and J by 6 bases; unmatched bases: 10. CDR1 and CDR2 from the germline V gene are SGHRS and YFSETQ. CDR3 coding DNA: TGCGCCAGCGGCCCTCAACTAGCGGGGGGGCCCAATGAGCAGTTCTTC. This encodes CASGPQLAGGPNEQFF.

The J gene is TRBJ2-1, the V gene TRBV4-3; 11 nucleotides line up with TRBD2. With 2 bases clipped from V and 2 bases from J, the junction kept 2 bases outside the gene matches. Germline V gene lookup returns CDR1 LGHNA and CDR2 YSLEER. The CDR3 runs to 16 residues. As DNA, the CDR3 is TGCGCCAGCAGCCAATTGACTAGCGGGACCTACAATGAGCAGTTCTTC. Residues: CASSQLTSGTYNEQFF.

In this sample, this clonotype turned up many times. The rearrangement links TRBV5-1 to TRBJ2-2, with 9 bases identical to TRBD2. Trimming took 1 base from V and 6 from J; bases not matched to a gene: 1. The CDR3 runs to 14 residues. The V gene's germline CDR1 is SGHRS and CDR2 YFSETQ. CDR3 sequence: CASSLRLAAGELFF. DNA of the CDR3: TGCGCCAGCAGCTTGCGACTAGCGGCCGGGGAGCTGTTTTTT. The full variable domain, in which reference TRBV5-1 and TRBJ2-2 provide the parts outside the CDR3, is KAGVTQTPRYLIKTRGQQVTLSCSPISGHRSVSWYQQTPGQGLQFLFEYFSETQRNKGNFPGRFSGRQFSNSRSEMNVSTLELGDSALYLCASSLRLAAGELFFGEGSRLTVL.

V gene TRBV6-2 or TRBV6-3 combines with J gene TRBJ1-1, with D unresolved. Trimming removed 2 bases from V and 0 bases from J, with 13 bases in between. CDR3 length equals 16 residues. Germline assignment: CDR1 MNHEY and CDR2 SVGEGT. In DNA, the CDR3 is TGTGCCAGCAGTTACCCTAGGGAGACACTGAACACTGAAGCTTTCTTT. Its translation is CASSYPRETLNTEAFF.

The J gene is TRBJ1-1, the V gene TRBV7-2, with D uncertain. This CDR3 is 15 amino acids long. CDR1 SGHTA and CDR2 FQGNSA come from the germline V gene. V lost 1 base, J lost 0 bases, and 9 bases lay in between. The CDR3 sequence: CASSLVNSLNTEAFF. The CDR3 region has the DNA TGTGCCAGCAGCTTAGTAAACAGTTTGAACACTGAAGCTTTCTTT. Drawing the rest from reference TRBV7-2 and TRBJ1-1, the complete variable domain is GAGVSQSPSNKVTEKGKDVELRCDPISGHTALYWYRQSLGQGLEFLIYFQGNSAPDKSGLPSDRFSAERTGGSVSTLTIQRTQQEDSAVYLCASSLVNSLNTEAFFGQGTRLTVV.

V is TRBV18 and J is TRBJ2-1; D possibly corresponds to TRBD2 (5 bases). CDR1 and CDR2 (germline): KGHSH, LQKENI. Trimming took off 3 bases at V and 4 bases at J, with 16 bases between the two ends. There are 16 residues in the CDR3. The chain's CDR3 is CASSPFSDGKYNEQFF. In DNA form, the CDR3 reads TGTGCCAGCTCACCTTTTAGCGATGGGAAATACAATGAGCAGTTCTTC.

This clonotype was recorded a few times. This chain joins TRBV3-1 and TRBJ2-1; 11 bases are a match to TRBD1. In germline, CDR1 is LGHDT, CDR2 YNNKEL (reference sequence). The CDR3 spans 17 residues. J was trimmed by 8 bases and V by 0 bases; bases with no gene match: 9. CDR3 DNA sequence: TGTGCCAGCAGCCAAGATCGAGGACAGGGGGCTTCGGATGAGCAGTTCTTC. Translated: CASSQDRGQGASDEQFF.

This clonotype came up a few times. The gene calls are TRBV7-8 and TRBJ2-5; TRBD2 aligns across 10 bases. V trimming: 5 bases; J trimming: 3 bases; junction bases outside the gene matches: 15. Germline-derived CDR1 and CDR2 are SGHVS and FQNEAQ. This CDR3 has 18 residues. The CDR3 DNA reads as TGTGCCAGCAGCCTTAAGTGGAGCGGGAGGGCCGGGGAAGAGACCCAGTACTTC. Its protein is CASSLKWSGRAGEETQYF.

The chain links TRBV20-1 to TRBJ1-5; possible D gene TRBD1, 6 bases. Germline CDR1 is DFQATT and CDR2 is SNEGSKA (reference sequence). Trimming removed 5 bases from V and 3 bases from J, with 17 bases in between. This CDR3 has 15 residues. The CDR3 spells CSAAEQGEHNQPQHF. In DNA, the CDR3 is TGCAGTGCTGCCGAACAGGGAGAACACAATCAGCCCCAGCATTTT.

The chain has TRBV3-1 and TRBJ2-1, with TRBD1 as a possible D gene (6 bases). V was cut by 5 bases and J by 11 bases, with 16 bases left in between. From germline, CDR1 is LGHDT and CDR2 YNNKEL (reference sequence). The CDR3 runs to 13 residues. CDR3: CASSARGTNKQFF. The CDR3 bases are TGTGCCAGCAGCGCAAGGGGGACAAATAAGCAGTTCTTC.

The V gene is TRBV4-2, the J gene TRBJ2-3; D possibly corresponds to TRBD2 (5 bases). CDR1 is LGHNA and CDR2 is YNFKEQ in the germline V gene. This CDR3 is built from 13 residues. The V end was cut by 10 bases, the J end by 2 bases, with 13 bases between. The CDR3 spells CAMGPGVTDTQYF. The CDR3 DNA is TGTGCCATGGGCCCCGGGGTCACAGATACGCAGTATTTT.

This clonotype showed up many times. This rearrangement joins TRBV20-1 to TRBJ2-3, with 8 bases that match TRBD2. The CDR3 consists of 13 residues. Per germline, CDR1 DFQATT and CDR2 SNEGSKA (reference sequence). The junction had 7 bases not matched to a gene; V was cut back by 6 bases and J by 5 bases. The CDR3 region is CSAGGADQDTQYF. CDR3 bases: TGCAGTGCCGGGGGGGCCGACCAAGATACGCAGTATTTT.

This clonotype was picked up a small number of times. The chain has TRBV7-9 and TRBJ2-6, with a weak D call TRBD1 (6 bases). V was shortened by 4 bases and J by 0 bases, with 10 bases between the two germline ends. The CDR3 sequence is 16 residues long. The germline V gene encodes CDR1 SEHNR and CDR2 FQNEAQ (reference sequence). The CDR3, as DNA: TGTGCCAGCAGCTCCGGGACATACTCTGGGGCCAACGTCCTGACTTTC. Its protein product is CASSSGTYSGANVLTF.

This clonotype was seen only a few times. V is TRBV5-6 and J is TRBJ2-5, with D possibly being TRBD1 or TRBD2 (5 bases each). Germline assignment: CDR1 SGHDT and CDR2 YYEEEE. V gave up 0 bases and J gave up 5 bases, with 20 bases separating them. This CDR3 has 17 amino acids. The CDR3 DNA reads TGTGCCAGCAGCTTGGTGCGGTCCAGGGACGTCTGGGAGACCCAGTACTTC. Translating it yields CASSLVRSRDVWETQYF.

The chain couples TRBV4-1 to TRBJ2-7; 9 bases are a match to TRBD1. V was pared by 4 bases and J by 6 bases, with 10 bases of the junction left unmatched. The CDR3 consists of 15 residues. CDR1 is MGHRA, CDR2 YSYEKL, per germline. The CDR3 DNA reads TGCGCCAGCAGCCGCGGGGGACAGGGTATGGGCGAGCAGTACTTC. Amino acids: CASSRGGQGMGEQYF.

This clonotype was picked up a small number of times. Written as DNA, the CDR3 is TGCGCCAGCTCCCCCCAGGGGCCAAAGAACACCGGGGAGCTGTTTTTT. This translates into CASSPQGPKNTGELFF. V and J are TRBV5-1 and TRBJ2-2; TRBD1 is a possible D gene (6 bases). The length of the CDR3 is 16 residues. Looked up from germline, CDR1 is SGHRS and CDR2 is YFSETQ. Trimming removed 7 bases from V and 1 base from J, with 17 bases in between. Full variable domain (outside the CDR3, taken from reference TRBV5-1 and TRBJ2-2): KAGVTQTPRYLIKTRGQQVTLSCSPISGHRSVSWYQQTPGQGLQFLFEYFSETQRNKGNFPGRFSGRQFSNSRSEMNVSTLELGDSALYLCASSPQGPKNTGELFFGEGSRLTVL.

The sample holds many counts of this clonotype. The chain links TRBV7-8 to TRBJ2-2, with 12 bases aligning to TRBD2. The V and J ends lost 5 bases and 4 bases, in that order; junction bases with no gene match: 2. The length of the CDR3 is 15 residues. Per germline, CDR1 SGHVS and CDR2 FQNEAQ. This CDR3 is CASSPTSGSTGELFF. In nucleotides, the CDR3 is TGTGCCAGCAGCCCGACTAGCGGGAGCACCGGGGAGCTGTTTTTT.

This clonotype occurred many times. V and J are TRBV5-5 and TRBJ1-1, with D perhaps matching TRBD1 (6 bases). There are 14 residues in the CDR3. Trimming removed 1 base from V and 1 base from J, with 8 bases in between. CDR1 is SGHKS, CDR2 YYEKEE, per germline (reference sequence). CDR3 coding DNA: TGTGCCAGCAGCTTGTCAGGGGCGAACACTGAAGCTTTCTTT. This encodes CASSLSGANTEAFF.

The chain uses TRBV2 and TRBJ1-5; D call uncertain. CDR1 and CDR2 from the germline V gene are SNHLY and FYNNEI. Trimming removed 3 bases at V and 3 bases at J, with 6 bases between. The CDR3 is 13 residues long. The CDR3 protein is CASSEGFNQPQHF. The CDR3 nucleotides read TGTGCCAGCAGTGAGGGGTTCAATCAGCCCCAGCATTTT.

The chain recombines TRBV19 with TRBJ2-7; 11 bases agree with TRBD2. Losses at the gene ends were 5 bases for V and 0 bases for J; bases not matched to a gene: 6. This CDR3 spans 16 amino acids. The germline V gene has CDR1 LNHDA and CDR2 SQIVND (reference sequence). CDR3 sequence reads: CASSSPSGGSSYEQYF. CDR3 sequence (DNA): TGTGCCAGTAGTTCTCCTAGCGGGGGGAGCTCCTACGAGCAGTACTTC.

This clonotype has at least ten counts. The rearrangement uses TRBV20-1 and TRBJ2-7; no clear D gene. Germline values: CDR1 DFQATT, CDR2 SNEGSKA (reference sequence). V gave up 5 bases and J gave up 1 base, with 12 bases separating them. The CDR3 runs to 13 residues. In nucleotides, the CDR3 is TGCAGTGCTGTTCAGAAACCTTCCTACGAGCAGTACTTC. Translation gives CSAVQKPSYEQYF.

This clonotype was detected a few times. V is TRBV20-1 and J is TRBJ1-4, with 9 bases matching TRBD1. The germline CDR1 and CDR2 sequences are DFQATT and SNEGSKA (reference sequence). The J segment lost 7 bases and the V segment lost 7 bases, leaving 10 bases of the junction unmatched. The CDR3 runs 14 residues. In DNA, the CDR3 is TGCAGTGGGGCGGACAGGGGTAGAGGTGAAAAACTGTTTTTT. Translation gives CSGADRGRGEKLFF.

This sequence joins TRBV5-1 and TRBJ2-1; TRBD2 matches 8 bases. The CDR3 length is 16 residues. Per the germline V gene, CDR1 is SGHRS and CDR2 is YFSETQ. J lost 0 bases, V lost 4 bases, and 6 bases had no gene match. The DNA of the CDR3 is TGCGCCAGCAGCCCGGGGGGGCGGAGCTCCTACAATGAGCAGTTCTTC. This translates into CASSPGGRSSYNEQFF.

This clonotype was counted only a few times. The CDR3: CASSAGHLGDKNIQYF. CDR3 nucleotide sequence: TGTGCCAGCTCCGCCGGACACTTAGGGGACAAAAACATTCAGTACTTC. The V and J genes are TRBV18 and TRBJ2-4; D possibly corresponds to TRBD1 (5 bases). Per germline, CDR1 KGHSH and CDR2 LQKENI. V was clipped by 6 bases and J by 3 bases, with 18 bases between them. CDR3 size: 16 residues.